This T cell receptor (beta chain) is drawn from a study of PD-L1 blockade in urothelial cancer. Study in general: The median number of T cells present in blood samples was around 150,000.

Documented time point: pretreatment peripheral blood. Per germline, CDR1 MNHEY and CDR2 SVGAGI. The CDR3 loop spans 16 amino acids. J lost 6 bases, V lost 2 bases, and 6 bases had no gene match. Each PCR received spiked synthetic TCR analog templates. Generated by immunoSEQ multiplex PCR, the TCRdb table keeps only in-frame clones and is missing some. Of tens of thousands of clones listed, 81% are singletons. This clone was picked up one time. The sample here was PBMCs, taken around atezolizumab (anti-PD-L1) treatment. This sequence joins TRBV6-5 and TRBJ2-1; 11 bases are a match to TRBD2. The TCR sequence derives from a man aged 70 or older with urothelial cancer. CDR3 sequence: CASSYLLAGVGNEQFF. CDR3 coding DNA: TGTGCCAGCAGTTACCTACTAGCGGGAGTCGGCAATGAGCAGTTCTTC.